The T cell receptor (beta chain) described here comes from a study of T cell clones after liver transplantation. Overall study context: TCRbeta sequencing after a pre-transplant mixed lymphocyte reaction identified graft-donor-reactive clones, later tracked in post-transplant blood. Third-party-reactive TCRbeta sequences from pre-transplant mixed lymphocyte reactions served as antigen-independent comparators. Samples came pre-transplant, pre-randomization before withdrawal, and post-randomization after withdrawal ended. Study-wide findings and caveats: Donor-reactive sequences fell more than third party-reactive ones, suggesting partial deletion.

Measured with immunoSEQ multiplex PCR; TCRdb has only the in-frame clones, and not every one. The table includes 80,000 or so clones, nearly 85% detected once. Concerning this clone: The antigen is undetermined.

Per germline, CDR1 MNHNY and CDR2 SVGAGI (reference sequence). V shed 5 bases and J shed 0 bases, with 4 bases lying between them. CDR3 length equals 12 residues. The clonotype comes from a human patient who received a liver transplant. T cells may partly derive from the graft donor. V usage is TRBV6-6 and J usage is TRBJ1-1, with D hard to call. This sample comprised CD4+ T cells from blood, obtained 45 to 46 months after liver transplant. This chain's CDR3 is CASSTLNTEAFF. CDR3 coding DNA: TGTGCCAGCAGTACCCTGAACACTGAAGCTTTCTTT.